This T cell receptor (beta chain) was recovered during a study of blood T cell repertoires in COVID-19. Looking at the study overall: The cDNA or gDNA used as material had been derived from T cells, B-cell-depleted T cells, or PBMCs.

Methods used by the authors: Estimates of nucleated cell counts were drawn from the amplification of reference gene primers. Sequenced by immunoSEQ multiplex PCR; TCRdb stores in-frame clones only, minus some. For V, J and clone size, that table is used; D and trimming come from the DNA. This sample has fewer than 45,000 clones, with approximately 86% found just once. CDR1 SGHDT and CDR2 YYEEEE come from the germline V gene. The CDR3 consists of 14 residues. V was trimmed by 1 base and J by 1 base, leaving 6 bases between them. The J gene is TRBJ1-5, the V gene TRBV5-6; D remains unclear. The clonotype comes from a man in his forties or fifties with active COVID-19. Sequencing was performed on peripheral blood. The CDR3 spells CASSLLVSNQPQHF. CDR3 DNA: TGTGCCAGCAGCTTGCTTGTAAGCAATCAGCCCCAGCATTTT.